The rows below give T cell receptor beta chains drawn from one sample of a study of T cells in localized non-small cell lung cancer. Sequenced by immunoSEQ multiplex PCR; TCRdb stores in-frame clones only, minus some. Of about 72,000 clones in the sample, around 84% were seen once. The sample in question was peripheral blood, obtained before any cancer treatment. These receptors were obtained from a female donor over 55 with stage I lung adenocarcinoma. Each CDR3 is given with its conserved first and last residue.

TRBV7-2	CASSLVGQGTYEQYF
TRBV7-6	CASSSSGGRQTQYF
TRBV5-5	CASSRGQGRGQPQHF
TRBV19	CASSISLGELFF
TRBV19	CASSIDGGANYGYTF
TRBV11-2	CASSFDPSGNQPQHF
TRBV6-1	CASRPGPPRDEQFF
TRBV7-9	CASSLAGSYEQYF
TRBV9	CASSVQGQGQETQYF
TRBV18	CASSPPGGTNEKLFF
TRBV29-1	CSVVQGFSGNTIYF
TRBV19	CASSMPGSYGYTF
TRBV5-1	CASSSGGRETYGYTF
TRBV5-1	CASSLGTAPGQPQHF
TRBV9	CASSALAGVYNEQFF
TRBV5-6	CASSLTPGGSSYNEQFF
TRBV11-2	CASSFLWNTEAFF
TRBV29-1	CSAVVPGVFPDEQYF
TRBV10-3	CAISEASGRDTQYF
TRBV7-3	CASSPGVDPGNYGYTF
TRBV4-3	CASSPRDRGYNEQFF
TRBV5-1	CASSLDPGYEQYF
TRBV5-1	CASSVMGGELFF
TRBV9	CASSLTGTNTGELFF